This T cell receptor (beta chain) was sequenced in a study of T-cell memory formation after mild COVID-19. TCRdb re-derived calls from the 5' RACE reads in MiXCR, one entry per CDR3 protein. This table holds more than 250,000 distinct CDR3 sequences, roughly 17% found once. The CDR3 covers 16 residues. V dropped 4 bases and J dropped 5; count of bases not matched to a gene: 11. Notes on this clonotype: The antigen remains undetermined.

Study observations and caveats: Second-wave clones reaching peak frequency on day 37 lacked confirmed SARS-CoV-2 specificity.

The clonotype comes from a man between 18 and 35 years old who had mild COVID-19 (a few samples of this study predate the infection). Cell type and time point are not known. The sample consisted of PBMCs or a T cell subset sorted from them (not recorded which). The chain employs TRBV12-3 or TRBV12-4 and TRBJ2-3; 8 nucleotides agree with TRBD2. The CDR3 nucleotides are TGTGCCAGCAGTTCGGGACTAGGGGTCGTGGTAGATACGCAGTATTTT. This gives the protein CASSSGLGVVVDTQYF.